A single sample gave rise to the 18 T cell receptor beta chains below, sequenced in a study of metastatic and nonmetastatic thyroid tumors. TCRdb re-analyzed the PCR reads using MiXCR. Here the sample spans roughly 58,000 clones, approximately 4.1% being singletons. No patient had received any treatment before thyroid surgery. Sequenced input: blood. These receptors were collected from a female donor with papillary thyroid cancer or a benign thyroid nodule (not recorded which). Some clones in this sample may be carry-over from other donors' samples.

The CDR3 loop reads CASSWTGGTYEAFF. The CDR3 DNA is TGTGCCAGCAGCTGGACAGGGGGGACCTATGAAGCTTTCTTT. The chain has TRBV5-6 and TRBJ1-1, with TRBD1 matching 10 bases. The CDR3 contains 14 residues. J was trimmed by 7 bases and V by 3 bases; bases with no gene match: 6. CDR1 is SGHDT and CDR2 is YYEEEE in the germline V gene.

This clone appeared a few times. V is TRBV7-3 and J is TRBJ1-2; D is perhaps TRBD1 (5 bases). This CDR3 spans 13 amino acids. V lost 0 bases to trimming and J lost 8 bases, with 10 bases between them. Germline V gives CDR1 SGHTA, CDR2 FQGTGA. The CDR3 sequence is CASSLTGGGGYTF. The CDR3 DNA reads as TGTGCCAGCAGCTTAACAGGCGGGGGGGGCTACACCTTC.

This clone was detected a few times. This chain connects TRBV6-1 to TRBJ2-1, with 11 bases matching TRBD1. V lost 3 bases and J lost 7; bases outside the gene matches: 5. Per the germline V gene, CDR1 is MNHNS and CDR2 is SASEGT. CDR3 size: 15 residues. The CDR3 sequence: CASSDGQGARNEQFF. The CDR3 nucleotides are TGTGCCAGCAGTGATGGACAGGGGGCGAGAAATGAGCAGTTCTTC.

A note on this clone: An end of the junction differs from the germline gene, which may be a read error. The V call is TRBV2, the J call TRBJ2-1; 7 bases map to TRBD1. Germline CDR1 is SNHLY and CDR2 is FYNNEI. The CDR3 extends over 15 amino acids. CDR3 region: CASSRDLQGVNGQFF. In nucleotides, the CDR3 is TGTGCCAGCAGTCGGGACCTCCAGGGGGTCAATGGGCAGTTCTTC.

This clone was detected only a few times. The chain combines TRBV24-1 with TRBJ1-2; unclear D gene. Deletions cut 6 bases from V and 2 bases from J, with 6 bases between. The CDR3 has 12 amino acids. Germline CDR1 is KGHDR and CDR2 is SFDVKD. CDR3 coding DNA: TGTGCCACCAGTCGCTCCAACTATGGCTACACCTTC. Encoded protein: CATSRSNYGYTF.

This clone was picked up a small number of times. The chain employs TRBV5-1 and TRBJ2-7; 11 nucleotides match TRBD1. Germline CDR1 reads SGHRS; CDR2 reads YFSETQ. The J segment lost 0 bases and the V segment lost 1 base, leaving 12 bases of the junction unmatched. The CDR3 length is 19 residues. Here the CDR3 DNA reads TGCGCCAGCAGCTTGAGGGGTGGCATGGACAGGGGGCTCTCCTACGAGCAGTACTTC. Translating it yields CASSLRGGMDRGLSYEQYF.

This clone came up many times. At one end, the junction sequence differs from germline, possibly due to a read error. The V gene is TRBV30, the J gene TRBJ2-3; the match to TRBD2 covers 12 bases. The CDR3 sequence is 17 residues long. Germline lookup yields CDR1 GTSNPN and CDR2 SVGIG (reference sequence). CDR3 sequence reads: CARSVALAGGPTDTQYF. DNA for the CDR3: TGTGCCCGGAGTGTGGCTCTAGCGGGAGGGCCGACAGATACGCAGTATTTT.

V usage is TRBV27 and J usage is TRBJ2-1; D is perhaps TRBD1 or TRBD2 (5 bases each). The V gene's germline CDR1 is MNHEY and CDR2 SMNVEV (reference sequence). The V gene lost 3 bases and the J gene lost 2 bases, with 11 bases spanning the gap. The CDR3 has 15 amino acids. The CDR3 region has the DNA TGTGCCAGCAGTTTTGGGGACGGAGCCTACAATGAGCAGTTCTTC. Residues: CASSFGDGAYNEQFF.

This clone came up a few times. V usage is TRBV6-2 or TRBV6-3 and J usage is TRBJ1-6; possible D gene TRBD1, 6 bases. V shed 5 bases and J shed 4 bases, with 12 bases lying between them. This CDR3 contains 15 residues. Germline V gene sequence: CDR1 MNHEY, CDR2 SVGEGT. In DNA, the CDR3 is TGTGCCAGCAGTACCGGACAGCGATATAATTCACCCCTCCACTTT. It encodes CASSTGQRYNSPLHF.

To note about this clone: This could be a read error, since a much larger clone is one nucleotide away. The chain combines TRBV10-2 with TRBJ2-5; possibly TRBD1 for D (5 bases). The CDR3 is 14 amino acids. From germline, CDR1 is WSHSY and CDR2 SAAADI. CDR3 sequence: CASSPREGEDTQYF. As DNA, the CDR3 is TGCGCCAGCAGCCCCCGAGAAGGGGAAGACACCCAGTACTTC.

This clone was observed at least ten times. The chain uses TRBV11-2 and TRBJ2-1; 7 bases are a match to TRBD2. Germline lookup yields CDR1 SGHAT and CDR2 FQNNGV. V lost 4 bases and J lost 7; bases outside the gene matches: 19. CDR3 size: 18 residues. CDR3 protein: CASSSYLGGSREQNEQFF. CDR3 DNA sequence: TGTGCCAGCAGCTCTTACCTGGGGGGATCGCGGGAGCAAAATGAGCAGTTCTTC.

Ten or more counts support this clone. The chain's CDR3 is CASSQDYKTDEQYF. Written as DNA, the CDR3 is TGTGCCAGCAGCCAAGACTACAAGACAGACGAGCAGTACTTC. The V and J genes are TRBV14 and TRBJ2-7; tentative D call: TRBD1 (5 bases). The germline gives CDR1 SGHDN, CDR2 FVKESK. Trimming stripped 0 bases from V and 5 bases from J, with 11 bases between. The CDR3 is 14 amino acids. Variable domain in full (rest from reference TRBV14 and TRBJ2-7): EAGVTQFPSHSVIEKGQTVTLRCDPISGHDNLYWYRRVMGKEIKFLLHFVKESKQDESGMPNNRFLAERTGGTYSTLKVQPAELEDSGVYFCASSQDYKTDEQYFGPGTRLTVT.

This clone was detected many times. V is TRBV18 and J is TRBJ2-2; D may be TRBD1 (6 bases). CDR3 length: 16 amino acids. CDR1 and CDR2 (germline): KGHSH, LQKENI. V lost 3 bases, J lost 2 bases, and 13 bases lay in between. CDR3 residues: CASSPPGTSNTGELFF. The CDR3 region has the DNA TGTGCCAGCTCACCGCCCGGGACATCTAACACCGGGGAGCTGTTTTTT.

This clone was observed a handful of times. The rearrangement joins TRBV28 to TRBJ2-7, with D hard to call. The CDR3 runs 14 residues. V lost 6 bases to trimming and J lost 2 bases, with 14 bases between them. CDR1 MDHEN and CDR2 SYDVKM come from the germline V gene. The CDR3 DNA follows: TGTGCCAGCAGCCCCCCCAACTCAGCCTACGAGCAGTACTTC. Translating gives CASSPPNSAYEQYF.

This clone has at least ten counts. The chain recombines TRBV20-1 with TRBJ2-5; D might be TRBD2 (5 bases). Germline V lookup: CDR1 DFQATT, CDR2 SNEGSKA (reference sequence). CDR3 length equals 14 residues. The germline V and J ends were trimmed by 5 bases and 3 bases, with 16 bases remaining between them. CDR3 in amino acids: CSAGPRAHKETQYF. In nucleotides, the CDR3 is TGCAGTGCTGGCCCGCGGGCACACAAAGAGACCCAGTACTTC.

This clone was found many times. This chain uses TRBV6-1 with TRBJ1-2; perhaps TRBD1 as D (6 bases). V lost 7 bases and J lost 8, with 26 bases in between. The CDR3 extends over 16 amino acids. Germline CDR1 reads MNHNS; CDR2 reads SASEGT. CDR3 bases: TGTGCCAGCAATAGTGGAGCGGCCCGGCGAGGGGGGGGCTACACCTTC. Its translation is CASNSGAARRGGGYTF.

This clone was counted ten times or more. The chain links TRBV5-1 to TRBJ2-5; no clear D gene. The CDR3 has 14 residues. The V and J ends lost 2 bases and 0 bases respectively, with 8 bases between them. Germline CDR1 and CDR2: SGHRS and YFSETQ. This CDR3 reads CASSFPEYQETQYF. The CDR3 DNA follows: TGCGCCAGCAGCTTTCCAGAGTACCAAGAGACCCAGTACTTC.

This clone was counted at least ten times. This CDR3 reads CASRGGQSYGYTF. The CDR3 region has the DNA TGTGCCAGCCGCGGAGGACAGAGCTATGGCTACACCTTC. The J gene is TRBJ1-2, the V gene TRBV3-1, with a weak D call TRBD1 (6 bases). Trimming stripped 8 bases from V and 4 bases from J, with 14 bases between. Germline V lookup: CDR1 LGHDT, CDR2 YNNKEL (reference sequence). This CDR3 has 13 amino acids.